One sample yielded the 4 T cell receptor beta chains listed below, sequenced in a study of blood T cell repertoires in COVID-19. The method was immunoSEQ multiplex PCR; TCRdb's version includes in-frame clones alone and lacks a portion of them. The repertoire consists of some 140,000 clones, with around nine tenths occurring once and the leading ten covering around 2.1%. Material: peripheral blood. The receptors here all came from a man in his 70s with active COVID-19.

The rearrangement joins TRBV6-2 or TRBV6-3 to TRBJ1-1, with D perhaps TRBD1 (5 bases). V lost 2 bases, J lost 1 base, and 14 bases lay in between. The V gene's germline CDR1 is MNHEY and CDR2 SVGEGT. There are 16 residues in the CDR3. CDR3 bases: TGTGCCAGCAGTTACCCCCCCAGGGTCGAGAACACTGAAGCTTTCTTT. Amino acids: CASSYPPRVENTEAFF.

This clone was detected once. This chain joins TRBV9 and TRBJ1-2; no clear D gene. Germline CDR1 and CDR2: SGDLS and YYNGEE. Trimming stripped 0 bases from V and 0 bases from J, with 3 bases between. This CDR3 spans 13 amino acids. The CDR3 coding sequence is TGTGCCAGCAGCGTAGAGCCTAACTATGGCTACACCTTC. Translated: CASSVEPNYGYTF.

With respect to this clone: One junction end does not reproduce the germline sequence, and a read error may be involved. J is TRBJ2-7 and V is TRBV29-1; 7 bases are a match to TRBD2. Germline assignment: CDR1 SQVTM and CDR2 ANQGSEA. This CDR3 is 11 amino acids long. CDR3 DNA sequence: TGCAGCGTCCGAACGGCGGGAGTTACGAAATTC. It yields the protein CSVRTAGVTKF.

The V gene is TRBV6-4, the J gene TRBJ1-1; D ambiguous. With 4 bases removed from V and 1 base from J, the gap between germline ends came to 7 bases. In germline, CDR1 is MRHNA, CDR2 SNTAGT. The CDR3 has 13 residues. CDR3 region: CASSARRNTEAFF. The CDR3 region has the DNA TGTGCCAGCAGTGCGAGAAGGAACACTGAAGCTTTCTTT.